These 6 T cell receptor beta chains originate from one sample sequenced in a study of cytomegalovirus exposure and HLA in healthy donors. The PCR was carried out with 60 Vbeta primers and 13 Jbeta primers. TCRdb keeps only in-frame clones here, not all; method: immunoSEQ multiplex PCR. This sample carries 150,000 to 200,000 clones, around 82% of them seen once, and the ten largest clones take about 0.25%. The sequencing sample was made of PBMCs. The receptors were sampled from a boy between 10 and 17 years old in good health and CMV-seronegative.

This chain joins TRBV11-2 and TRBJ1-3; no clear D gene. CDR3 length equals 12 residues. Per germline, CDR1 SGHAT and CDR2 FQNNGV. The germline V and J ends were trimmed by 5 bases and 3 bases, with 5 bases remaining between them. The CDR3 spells CASSPSGNTIYF. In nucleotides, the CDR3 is TGTGCCAGCAGCCCGAGTGGAAACACCATATATTTT.

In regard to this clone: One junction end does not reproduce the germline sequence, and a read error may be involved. The CDR3 sequence is CASSQGLAGVGVF. CDR3 nucleotide sequence: TGCGCCAGCAGCCAAGGACTAGCGGGAGTGGGCGTCTTC. This rearrangement joins TRBV4-1 to TRBJ2-1, with TRBD2 matching 12 bases. There are 13 residues in the CDR3. Germline lookup yields CDR1 MGHRA and CDR2 YSYEKL.

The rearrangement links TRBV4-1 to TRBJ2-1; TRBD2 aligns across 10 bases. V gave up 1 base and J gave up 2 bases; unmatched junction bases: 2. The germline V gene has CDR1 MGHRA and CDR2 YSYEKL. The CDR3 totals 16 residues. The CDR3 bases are TGCGCCAGCAGCCAAGTAAGCGGGAGGGCCTACAATGAGCAGTTCTTC. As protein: CASSQVSGRAYNEQFF.

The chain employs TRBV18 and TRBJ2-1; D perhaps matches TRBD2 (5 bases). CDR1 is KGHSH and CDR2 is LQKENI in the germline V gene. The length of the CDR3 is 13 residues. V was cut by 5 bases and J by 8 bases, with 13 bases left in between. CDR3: CASSSPGYHEQFF. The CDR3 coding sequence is TGTGCCAGCTCATCCCCGGGGTATCATGAGCAGTTCTTC.

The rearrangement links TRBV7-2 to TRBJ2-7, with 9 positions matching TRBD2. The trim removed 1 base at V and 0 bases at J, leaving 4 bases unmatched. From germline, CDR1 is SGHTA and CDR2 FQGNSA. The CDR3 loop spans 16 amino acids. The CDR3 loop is CASSLGSLAGSYEQYF. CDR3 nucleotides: TGTGCCAGCAGCTTAGGGTCACTAGCGGGCTCCTACGAGCAGTACTTC. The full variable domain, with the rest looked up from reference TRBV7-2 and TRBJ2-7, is GAGVSQSPSNKVTEKGKDVELRCDPISGHTALYWYRQSLGQGLEFLIYFQGNSAPDKSGLPSDRFSAERTGGSVSTLTIQRTQQEDSAVYLCASSLGSLAGSYEQYFGPGTRLTVT.

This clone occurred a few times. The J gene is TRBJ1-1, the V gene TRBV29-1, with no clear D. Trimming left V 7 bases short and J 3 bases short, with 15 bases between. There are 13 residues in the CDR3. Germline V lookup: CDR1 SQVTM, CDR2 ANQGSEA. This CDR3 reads CSAARESDTEAFF. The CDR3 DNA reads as TGCAGCGCCGCCCGGGAGTCGGACACTGAAGCTTTCTTT.